The sequence of this TCR beta chain was determined in a study of shared clonotypes between healthy human individuals. Comments on this clone: The antigen is undetermined. This likely traces to a read error, being one base from a far larger clone. The sample holds other DNA sequences that translate to the same CDR3.

In the authors' workflow: ImmunoSEQ sequences covered only the junction and lacked quality scores; filtering therefore differed. Using immunoSEQ multiplex PCR, the repertoire was profiled, and TCRdb retains in-frame clones only, with some absent. Clone size and the V and J calls come from that table; the DNA yielded D and trimming. The repertoire holds roughly 500,000 clones, 81% seen once, with 10% to 15% in the top ten. Overall study findings and caveats: The expectation was that sequencing depth would affect clonotype sharing among donors.

The CDR3 runs to 13 residues. Deletions cut 6 bases from V and 1 base from J, with 10 bases between. The V gene's germline CDR1 is GTSNPN and CDR2 SVGIG (reference sequence). Among the donors, all were Caucasian adults who lived in Nashville, Tennessee. About 90 million PBMCs supplied genomic DNA for unsorted samples. The V and J genes are TRBV30 and TRBJ1-3; D unresolved. The sequencing sample was made of PBMCs. This TCR came from a woman in her thirties or forties in good health. Some clones in this sample may be carry-over from other donors' samples. The CDR3 DNA sequence: TGTGCCTGCCACAGCGGTTCTGGAAACACCATATATTTT. Translation gives CACHSGSGNTIYF.